Listed below are T cell receptor beta chains from one sample, sequenced in a study of blood T cell repertoires in COVID-19. Data came from immunoSEQ multiplex PCR; TCRdb stores just in-frame clones and leaves some out. The profile shows approximately 430,000 clones, roughly 89% of them singletons. The sequenced material came from peripheral blood. Every receptor here comes from a woman aged 25 to 39 with active or convalescent COVID-19. The CDR3 runs from the conserved cysteine through the conserved F or W. D genes are given only for firm matches. Clone size is stated in some rows and not others, as once, few, many or a class when expanded.

>-|TRBV3-1/TRBV3-2|-|TRBJ1-1
TGTGCCAGCAGCCAACGGGGTGCCTGGGCCAGTGAAGCTTTCTTT
CASSQRGAWASEAFF
>-|TRBV18|-|TRBJ1-6
TGTGCCAGCTCACCTGTCATTGGGAGTGATTCACCCCTCCACTTT
CASSPVIGSDSPLHF
>-|TRBV7-9|-|TRBJ1-2
TGTGCCAGCAGCCCCGGCGGGTATGGCTACACCTTC
CASSPGGYGYTF
>-|TRBV6-5|TRBD2|TRBJ2-3
TGTGCCAGCAGGCGGGGGGGCATGACAGATACGCAGTATTTT
CASRRGGMTDTQYF
>-|TRBV10-2|-|TRBJ1-1
TGCGCCAGCAGTACAGGGATTTTACCCGAAGCTTTCTTT
CASSTGILPEAFF
>-|TRBV27|-|TRBJ2-7
TGTGCCAGCAGTTTAGGGGGCCTTTCTACCGGGACCGGCCACGAGCAGTACTTC
CASSLGGLSTGTGHEQYF
>-|TRBV3-1/TRBV3-2|-|TRBJ1-6
TGTGCCAGCAGCCAAGGGGGACTGATCAATTCACCCCTCCACTTT
CASSQGGLINSPLHF
>-|TRBV15|TRBD2|TRBJ2-1
TGTGCCACCAGCAGAGATGGTTTAGCGGGGGAGCAGTTCTTC
CATSRDGLAGEQFF
>-|TRBV5-6|TRBD1|TRBJ1-1
TGTGCCAGCAGCTTGTACGGGACAGGGGGCACTGAAGCTTTCTTT
CASSLYGTGGTEAFF
>-|TRBV19|-|TRBJ2-7
TGTGCCAGTAGTCAAGGACAGAGCCTAGCATACGAGCAGTACTTC
CASSQGQSLAYEQYF
>-|TRBV19|TRBD1|TRBJ2-5
TGTGCCAGTAGTGTCTCCGGGACAGGCAGGTACCAAGAGACCCAGTACTTC
CASSVSGTGRYQETQYF
>-|TRBV7-9|-|TRBJ1-4
TGTGCCAGCAGCCCCGGATGGGGGCCCCCAGCACTGTTTTTT
CASSPGWGPPALFF
>once|TRBV3-1/TRBV3-2|-|TRBJ2-3
TGTGCCAGCAGCTTTTCGGGGGGCACAGATACGCAGTATTTT
CASSFSGGTDTQYF
>-|TRBV2|-|TRBJ1-1
TGTGCCACCTCCCCCCGGACAGCGAACACTGAAGCTTTCTTT
CATSPRTANTEAFF